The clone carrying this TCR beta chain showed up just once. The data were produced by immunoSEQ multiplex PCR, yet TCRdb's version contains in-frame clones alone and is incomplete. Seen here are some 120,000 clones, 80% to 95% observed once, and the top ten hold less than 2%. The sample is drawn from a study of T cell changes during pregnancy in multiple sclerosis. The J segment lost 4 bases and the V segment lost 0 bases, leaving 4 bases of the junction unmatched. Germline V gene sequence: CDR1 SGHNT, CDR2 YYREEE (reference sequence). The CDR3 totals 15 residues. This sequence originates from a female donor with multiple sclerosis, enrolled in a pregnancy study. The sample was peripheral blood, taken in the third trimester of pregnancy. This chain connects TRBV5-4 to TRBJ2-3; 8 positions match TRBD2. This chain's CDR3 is CASSLEGSGADTQYF. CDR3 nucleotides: TGTGCCAGCAGCTTGGAGGGTAGCGGGGCAGATACGCAGTATTTT.